The clone carrying this TCR beta chain was picked up a small number of times. V dropped 6 bases and J dropped 7; count of bases not matched to a gene: 10. Germline V gene sequence: CDR1 SNHLY, CDR2 FYNNEI. The CDR3 length is 14 residues. Per the authors' pipeline: The authors estimated nucleated cell counts from reference gene primer amplification. The table came from immunoSEQ multiplex PCR; TCRdb's copy has only in-frame clones and leaves some out. Clone size and V and J calls were adopted from that table, with D and trimming inferred from the DNA. The profile shows under 200,000 clones, more than 70% of them singletons. This record comes from a study of blood T cell repertoires in COVID-19. In the study overall: Donors in the United States, Italy and Spain gave samples during acute or convalescent COVID-19. T cells, B-cell-depleted T cells, or PBMCs supplied cDNA or gDNA.

This TCR was sampled from a man younger than 30 with active or convalescent COVID-19. This chain uses TRBV2 with TRBJ1-1; 8 bases are shared with TRBD1. Sequencing input: peripheral blood. CDR3 sequence: CASSAFVQGGEAFF. As DNA, the CDR3 is TGTGCCAGCAGCGCCTTCGTACAGGGGGGTGAAGCTTTCTTT.